This T cell receptor (beta chain) was documented in a study of cytomegalovirus exposure and HLA in healthy donors (dated by TCRdb to the late 2010s). At the level of the whole study: According to an earlier analysis of several hundred of the donors, 200 million or so T cells yielded over 90 million unique TCR beta sequences and 276 Gb of sequence data. About 300 gigabases of sequencing data and around 85 million unique TCR sequences made up an early release that covered roughly 670 HLA-typed donors. Of the 350 to 450 genotyped donors, over 80% were placed in the genetic ancestry cluster associated with self-reported Caucasian donors. The study aimed to test whether signatures of past pathogen exposure could be identified by cataloging public T cell receptors. The study profiled the T cell repertoires of approximately 700 subjects by immunosequencing and related them to cytomegalovirus serostatus. Along with the roughly 670-subject first cohort, a separate validation cohort of around 120 different subjects was used. The study combined high-throughput TCR immunosequencing, statistical association of individual TCRs with disease status, and machine learning to predict cytomegalovirus infection status. In a later analysis, previously published TCR beta repertoires from 666 donors were re-analyzed and high-resolution HLA genotyping was added so that TCR occurrence patterns could be studied. In the later analysis, no new phenotypic data were used to find candidate immune exposures; instead, reliance was placed on TCR beta sequences and their occurrence across donors. An earlier analysis of some 500 of the donors applied high-throughput TCR beta sequencing to assess whether each TCR beta V gene segment acted as functional or pseudogenic. Alongside the repertoire data, information on donor age, sex, ethnicity and CMV serostatus was compiled. Genome-wide SNP genotypes for about 55% of the 666 donors were used in a later genetic analysis, which treated that subset as a discovery cohort. All discovery cohort repertoires had been generated using a single sequencing platform. HLA typing included class I and class II loci at four-digit resolution. The number of donors typed differed by locus, with roughly 629-640 for A, B, C, DRB1 and DQB1, around 520 for DQA1, 600 to 610 for DPA1, and 450 to 480 for DPB1. Roughly five DR-DQ haplotypes were handled as single units for association and clustering, since linkage in the cohort was strong. Among some 400 genotyped donors of the cohort, an average of around 250,000 unique TCR beta nucleotide sequences was sequenced per donor, of which about 18% were non-productive. The paper as a whole reports these results and caveats: An association between a missense DCLRE1C variant and V-gene and J-gene trimming of TCR beta chains was found in a later genetic analysis and replicated in an independent cohort. The study listed 150 to 200 TCR beta chains as associated with cytomegalovirus. Strong co-occurrence of HLA alleles, especially DR and DQ, made assigning TCR associations to individual alleles difficult. A later analysis found that most CMV-associated TCR beta chains appeared HLA-restricted, with HLA associations seemingly driven largely by CMV exposure. Because HLA typing was missing for some donors at each locus, association tests included only the typed subset. Several of the top co-occurrence clusters appeared to be linked to parvovirus B19, influenza, CMV and Epstein-Barr virus, according to a later analysis. The authors suggested that the approach could potentially be extended to other disease states and immunological phenotypes. For the cohort, immune exposure information was limited to CMV serostatus. A later genetic analysis reported fewer N-insertions in productive TCRs among donors in an Asian-associated ancestry cluster than the roughly 700-donor mean. In a later analysis, some 17,000 TCR beta sequences were associated with specific HLA alleles at a false discovery rate of 0.05. The presence/absence analyses assumed that sequencing depth was roughly uniform across donors, and that assumption may not be true. Only TCR beta chains were sequenced in this cohort, and the absence of alpha or paired-chain data limited detectable features. A further reported finding was that TCR beta sequences accurately predicted the HLA-A and HLA-B alleles for most subjects in the first cohort. A later analysis found that HLA-associated TCR beta chains were more clonally expanded and had lower generation probabilities than equally common non-associated chains. Because the 87-base-pair reads could not distinguish some IMGT-functional V segments, including TRBV6-2 and TRBV6-3, those segments were excluded. A group of highly shared sequence variants was considered likely to be a technical artifact of the sequencing pipeline. The classifier was reported to diagnose cytomegalovirus status with high specificity and sensitivity in both the original and validation cohorts. In an earlier analysis of more than 450 of the donors, most TCR beta V segments were observed in productive rearrangements about 90% or about 30% of the time, broadly matching IMGT annotations. Because counts were too low, some 16 rarely observed V segments, including chromosome 9 orphons, were excluded from the earlier analysis of 587 of the donors. In vitro tests confirmed that a few of the cytomegalovirus-associated TCR beta chains recognize cytomegalovirus antigens. While some public TCRs were present in many individuals, most TCR sequences turned up only very rarely across donors. Correlated functional status among segregating V segments might be attributable to linkage disequilibrium, but an unknown experimental factor could not be ruled out. In a later analysis, TCR association rates were found to vary across HLA loci, with the most associated TCRs seen for DRB1 alleles and the fewest for HLA-C alleles.

CDR1 SGHVS and CDR2 FNYEAQ are derived from the germline V gene. The CDR3, from cysteine to phenylalanine, totals 13 residues. The read is trimmed to its CDR3 DNA, 39 bases read in frame from base 1. V loses 10 bases at its end and J loses 5 bases; junction bases beyond the gene matches: 7. The cohort was made up of approximately 700 healthy bone marrow donors. Cohort members were all nominally healthy when sampled, although unrecorded immune exposures were likely present. The donor was CMV seronegative and belonged to the group of several hundred seronegative cohort members. A peripheral blood sample was provided by each donor, and peripheral blood mononuclear cells were used for TCR beta sequencing. The Qiagen DNeasy Blood Extraction Kit was used to extract genomic DNA from the blood cell samples. Libraries were constructed by the immunoSEQ multiplex PCR assay. A mixture of 60 forward primers for TCR Vbeta segments and 13 reverse primers for TCR Jbeta segments was used in the multiplex PCR. The CDR3 region of rearranged TCR beta genes was amplified from genomic DNA with a multiplex PCR assay. The amplified TCR beta libraries were sequenced on the Illumina HiSeq System as 87-base-pair reads. Under the source paper's analysis protocol: A later analysis counted about 80 million unique TCR beta chains across the 666 repertoires, and roughly 11 million of these chains were shared by at least two donors. To remove PCR and sequencing errors, raw reads were error-corrected and collapsed into unique sequences using a nearest-neighbor algorithm that merged closely related sequences. V, D and J gene segments were assigned by aligning CDR3 sequences to IMGT reference sequences. For a sequence to be retained, a match of at least six nucleotides to both a V gene segment and a J gene segment was required. A rearrangement counted as productive if the CDR3 had no stop codons and remained in frame with V and J, and every other rearrangement counted as non-productive. CDR3 was defined according to IMGT convention as the region running from the second conserved V-encoded cysteine to the conserved J-encoded phenylalanine. In an earlier analysis of some 550 of the donors, sequences lacking an unambiguous match to a single V gene segment were excluded. An earlier analysis of 550 to 650 of the donors classified V segments as functional when productive rearrangements were above 56.7% and as segregating when the standard deviation between donors was above 5%. A statistical classification framework was built to diagnose cytomegalovirus status from the catalog of TCR beta chain sequences. In a later analysis, V and J genes were assigned by comparing TCR nucleotide sequences against IMGT/GENE-DB human TR gene sequences. Using the TCRdist pipeline, a later analysis assigned CDR3 sequences along with most-parsimonious VDJ recombination scenarios. In a later analysis, each TCR beta chain was defined by its CDR3 amino acid sequence together with its V-gene family, and reads lacking a unique V-gene family were excluded. To address suspected cross-contamination and a sequencing artifact, a later analysis removed approximately 600 highly shared, low-generation-probability nucleotide sequences. For each public chain, a later analysis derived a clonal expansion index from normalized ranks of inferred template counts within each repertoire. In a later analysis, generation probabilities were computed using a VDJ recombination model fitted to out-of-frame rearrangements, and the results were checked against IGoR. A later analysis scored TCR-TCR, TCR-HLA and TCR-CMV co-occurrence with hypergeometric tests, applying a repertoire-size bias correction to TCR pairs. To estimate false discovery rates, a later analysis permuted the HLA or CMV assignments 20 times. In a later analysis, co-occurring TCRs were grouped with DBSCAN, and TCRdist sequence similarity was added when clustering was performed within HLA-allele-positive subsets. Repertoires with fewer than 30,000 or more than 120,000 public chains, plus five repertoires with anomalous nucleotide sharing, were excluded from co-occurrence clustering. TCRdb holds this immuneACCESS table with in-frame rearrangements only. Some clones are missing; in checked studies, unresolved V genes explain under half, and the rest has no known cause. V and J calls and clone size are as listed in that table; D and trimming were resolved from the DNA. The table for this sample lists about 210,000 clones; over 75% of them were counted only once. The top ten constitute 0.47% of the sample.

To note about this clone: What this receptor recognizes is not known. It has no much larger one-base neighbor in the sample; base qualities were not kept.

This receptor was identified in a boy under 18 in good health and CMV-seronegative. The chain couples TRBV7-6 to TRBJ1-4, and TRBD1 aligns with 7 junction nucleotides. The material sequenced was PBMCs. The sequenced DNA: TGTGCCACCAAGGGGGCCGCGAATGAAAAACTGTTTTTT. Its protein product is CATKGAANEKLFF.